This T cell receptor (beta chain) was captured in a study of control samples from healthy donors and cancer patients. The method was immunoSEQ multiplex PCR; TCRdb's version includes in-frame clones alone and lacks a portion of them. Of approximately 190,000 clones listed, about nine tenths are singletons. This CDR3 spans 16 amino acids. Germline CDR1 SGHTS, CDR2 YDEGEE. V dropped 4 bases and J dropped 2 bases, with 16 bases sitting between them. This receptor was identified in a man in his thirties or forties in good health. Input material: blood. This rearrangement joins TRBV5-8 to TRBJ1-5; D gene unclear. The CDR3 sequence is CASSALSGWGNQPQHF. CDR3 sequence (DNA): TGTGCCAGCAGCGCCCTCTCGGGTTGGGGCAATCAGCCCCAGCATTTT.